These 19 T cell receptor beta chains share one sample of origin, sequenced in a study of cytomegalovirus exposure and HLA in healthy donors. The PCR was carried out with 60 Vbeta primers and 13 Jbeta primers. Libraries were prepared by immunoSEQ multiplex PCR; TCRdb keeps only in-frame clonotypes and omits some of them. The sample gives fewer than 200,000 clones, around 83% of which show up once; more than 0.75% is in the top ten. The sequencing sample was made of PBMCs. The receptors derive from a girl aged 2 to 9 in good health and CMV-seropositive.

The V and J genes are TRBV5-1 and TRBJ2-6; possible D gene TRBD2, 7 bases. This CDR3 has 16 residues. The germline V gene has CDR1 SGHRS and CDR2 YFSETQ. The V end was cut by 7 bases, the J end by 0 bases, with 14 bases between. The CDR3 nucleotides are TGCGCCAGCTCCACTAGGGGGGGCTCTGGGGCCAACGTCCTGACTTTC. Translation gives CASSTRGGSGANVLTF.

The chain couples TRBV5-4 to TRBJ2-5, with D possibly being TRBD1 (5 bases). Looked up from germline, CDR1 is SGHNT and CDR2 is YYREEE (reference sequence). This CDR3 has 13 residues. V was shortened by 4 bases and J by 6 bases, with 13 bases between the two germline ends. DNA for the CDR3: TGTGCCAGCAGCGGGCAGGGTACACAGACCCAGTACTTC. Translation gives CASSGQGTQTQYF.

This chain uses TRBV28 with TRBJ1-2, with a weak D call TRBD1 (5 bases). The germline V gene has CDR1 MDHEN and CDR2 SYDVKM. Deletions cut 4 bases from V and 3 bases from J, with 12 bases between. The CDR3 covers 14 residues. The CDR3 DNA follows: TGTGCCAGCAGTTCAGGACAAGTATACTATGGCTACACCTTC. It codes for CASSSGQVYYGYTF.

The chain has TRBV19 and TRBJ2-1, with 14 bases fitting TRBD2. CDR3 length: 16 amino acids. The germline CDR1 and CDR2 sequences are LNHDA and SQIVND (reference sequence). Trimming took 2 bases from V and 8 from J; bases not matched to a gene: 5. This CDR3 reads CASSIRGLAGVYEQFF. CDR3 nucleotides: TGTGCCAGTAGTATAAGGGGACTAGCGGGAGTATATGAGCAGTTCTTC.

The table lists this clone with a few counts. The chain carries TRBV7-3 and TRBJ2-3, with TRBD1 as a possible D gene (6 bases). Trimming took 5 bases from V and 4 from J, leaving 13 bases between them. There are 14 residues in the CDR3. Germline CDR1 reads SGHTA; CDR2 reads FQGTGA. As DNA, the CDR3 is TGTGCCAGCAGCCCAGGACAGTCCGCAGATACGCAGTATTTT. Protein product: CASSPGQSADTQYF.

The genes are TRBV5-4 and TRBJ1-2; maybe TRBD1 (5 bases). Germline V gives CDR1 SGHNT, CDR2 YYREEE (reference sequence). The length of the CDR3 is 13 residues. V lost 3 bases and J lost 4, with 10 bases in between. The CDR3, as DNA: TGTGCCAGCAGCTCCGGACATTCCTATGGCTACACCTTC. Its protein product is CASSSGHSYGYTF.

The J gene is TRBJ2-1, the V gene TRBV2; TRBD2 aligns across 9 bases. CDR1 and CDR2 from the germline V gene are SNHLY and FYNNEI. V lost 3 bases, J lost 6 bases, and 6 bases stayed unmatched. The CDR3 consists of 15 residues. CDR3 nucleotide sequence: TGTGCCAGCAGTGATCGGCTAGCGGGGCTCAATGAGCAGTTCTTC. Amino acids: CASSDRLAGLNEQFF.

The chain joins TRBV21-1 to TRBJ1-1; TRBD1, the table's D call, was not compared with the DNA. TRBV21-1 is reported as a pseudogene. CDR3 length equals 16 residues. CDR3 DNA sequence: TGTGCCAGCAGCAAAGCAGGGGACAGGGGACTGCCTGAAGCTTTCTTT. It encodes CASSKAGDRGLPEAFF.

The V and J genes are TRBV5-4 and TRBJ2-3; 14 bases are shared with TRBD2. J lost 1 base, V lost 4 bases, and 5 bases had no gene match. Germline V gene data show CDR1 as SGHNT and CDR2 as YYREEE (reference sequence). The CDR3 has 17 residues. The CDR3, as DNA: TGTGCCAGCAGCCCGGGACTAGCGGGAGCCGGCACAGATACGCAGTATTTT. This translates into CASSPGLAGAGTDTQYF.

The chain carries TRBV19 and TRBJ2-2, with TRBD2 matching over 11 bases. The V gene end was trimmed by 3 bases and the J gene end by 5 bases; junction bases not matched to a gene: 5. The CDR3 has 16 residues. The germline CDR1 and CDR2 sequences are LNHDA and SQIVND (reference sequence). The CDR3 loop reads CASSILAGGITGELFF. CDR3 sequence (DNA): TGTGCCAGTAGTATCCTAGCGGGAGGTATAACCGGGGAGCTGTTTTTT. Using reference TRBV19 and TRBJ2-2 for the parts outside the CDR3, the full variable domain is DGGITQSPKYLFRKEGQNVTLSCEQNLNHDAMYWYRQDPGQGLRLIYYSQIVNDFQKGDIAEGYSVSREKKESFPLTVTSAQKNPTAFYLCASSILAGGITGELFFGEGSRLTVL.

The CDR3, as DNA: TGTGCCAGCAGCTTAGCCGCTCTAGCGGGGTCCTACAATGAGCAGTTCTTC. It specifies CASSLAALAGSYNEQFF. The rearrangement links TRBV7-9 to TRBJ2-1, with 9 bases lining up with TRBD2. Germline V gene data show CDR1 as SEHNR and CDR2 as FQNEAQ (reference sequence). This CDR3 contains 17 residues. Trimming at V came to 0 bases and at J to 1 base, leaving 4 bases not matched to a gene.

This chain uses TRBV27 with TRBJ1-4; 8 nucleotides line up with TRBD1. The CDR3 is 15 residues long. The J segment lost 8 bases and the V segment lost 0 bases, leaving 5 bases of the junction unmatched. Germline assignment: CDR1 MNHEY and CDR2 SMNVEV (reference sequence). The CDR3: CASSLSGQGREKLFF. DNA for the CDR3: TGTGCCAGCAGTTTATCAGGACAGGGTCGGGAAAAACTGTTTTTT.

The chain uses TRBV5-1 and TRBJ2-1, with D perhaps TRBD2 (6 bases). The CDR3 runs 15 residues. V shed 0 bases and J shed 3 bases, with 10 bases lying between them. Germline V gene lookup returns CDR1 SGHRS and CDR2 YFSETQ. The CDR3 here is CASSLGLESYNEQFF. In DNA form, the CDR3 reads TGCGCCAGCAGCTTGGGACTAGAAAGCTACAATGAGCAGTTCTTC.

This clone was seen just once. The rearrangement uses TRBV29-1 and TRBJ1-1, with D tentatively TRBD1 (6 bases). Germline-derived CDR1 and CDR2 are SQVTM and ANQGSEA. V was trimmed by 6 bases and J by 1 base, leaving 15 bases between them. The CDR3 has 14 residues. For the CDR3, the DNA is TGCAGCGTCCCTTCCCGGGGGGCGAACACTGAAGCTTTCTTT. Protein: CSVPSRGANTEAFF.

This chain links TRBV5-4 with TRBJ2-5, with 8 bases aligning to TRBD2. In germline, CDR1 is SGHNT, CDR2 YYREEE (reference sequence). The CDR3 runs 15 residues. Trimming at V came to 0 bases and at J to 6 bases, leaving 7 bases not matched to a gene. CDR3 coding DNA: TGTGCCAGCAGCTTGGAGTTCGGGACTAGTAAGACCCAGTACTTC. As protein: CASSLEFGTSKTQYF.

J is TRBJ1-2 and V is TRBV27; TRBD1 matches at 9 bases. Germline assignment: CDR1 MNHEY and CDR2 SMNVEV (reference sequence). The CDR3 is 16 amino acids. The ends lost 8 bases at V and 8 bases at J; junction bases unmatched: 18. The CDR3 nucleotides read TGTGCCAGCTACACTCCGGGACAGGGCAATCGGCAGGGCTACACCTTC. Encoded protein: CASYTPGQGNRQGYTF.

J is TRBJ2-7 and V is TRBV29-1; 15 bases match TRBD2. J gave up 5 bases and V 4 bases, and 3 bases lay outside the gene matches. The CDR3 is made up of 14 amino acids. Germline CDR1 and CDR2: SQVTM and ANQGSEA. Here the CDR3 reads CSVVGLAGGHEQYF. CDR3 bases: TGCAGCGTTGTGGGACTAGCGGGAGGCCACGAGCAGTACTTC.

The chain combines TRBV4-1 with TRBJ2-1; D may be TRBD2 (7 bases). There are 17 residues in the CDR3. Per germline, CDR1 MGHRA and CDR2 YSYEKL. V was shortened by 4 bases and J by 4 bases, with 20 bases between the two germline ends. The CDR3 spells CASSPPRGAKGYNEQFF. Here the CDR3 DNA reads TGCGCCAGCAGCCCGCCCCGGGGGGCTAAAGGGTACAATGAGCAGTTCTTC.

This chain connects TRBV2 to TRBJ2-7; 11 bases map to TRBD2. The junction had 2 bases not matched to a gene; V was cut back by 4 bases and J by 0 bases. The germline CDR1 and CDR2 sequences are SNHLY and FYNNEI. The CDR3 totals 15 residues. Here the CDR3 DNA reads TGTGCCAGCAGTGGGACTAGCGGGCTCTCCTACGAGCAGTACTTC. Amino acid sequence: CASSGTSGLSYEQYF.